The text below deals with one TCR beta chain. What it binds is unknown. The CDR3 is made up of 15 amino acids. Per the germline V gene, CDR1 is SGHNT and CDR2 is YYREEE (reference sequence). V lost 3 bases to trimming and J lost 2 bases; unmatched junction nucleotides: 5. The entry originates in a study of cytomegalovirus exposure and HLA in healthy donors. Study overall: In terms of ancestry, the Caucasian-associated cluster contained 81% of the approximately 420 genotyped donors.

The PCR employed 60 Vbeta primers together with 13 Jbeta primers. The table came from immunoSEQ multiplex PCR; TCRdb's copy has only in-frame clones and leaves some out. The profile shows 100,000 or so clones, around 80% of them singletons. Study results and caveats: For cytomegalovirus status, the classifier reportedly gave diagnoses with high specificity and sensitivity. Later analysis associated a missense DCLRE1C variant with TCR beta V- and J-gene trimming.

Sequenced material: PBMCs. This receptor was identified in a young man in good health and CMV-seropositive. V and J are TRBV5-4 and TRBJ2-3; 8 bases line up with TRBD1. In nucleotides, the CDR3 is TGTGCCAGCAGCTCCGGACAGGGAGTCACAGATACGCAGTATTTT. This sequence encodes CASSSGQGVTDTQYF.